This TCR beta chain is from a study of identical twins. Losses at the gene ends were 2 bases for V and 0 bases for J; bases not matched to a gene: 4. This CDR3 is built from 17 residues. Germline V gene lookup returns CDR1 LGHNA and CDR2 YSLEER. TCRdb re-derived calls from the 5' RACE reads in MiXCR, one entry per CDR3 protein. The sample holds about 690,000 distinct CDR3 sequences, approximately 22% seen once. These sequences were also reported in another study, on T cells expressing NK-cell markers. That report adds: Dominant NKG2C+ clonotype frequencies of roughly 1.0-7.5% of CD8+ T cells were measured in several donors.

The specimen sequenced was PBMCs. The clonotype comes from a woman in her late teens or twenties in good health. The chain joins TRBV4-3 to TRBJ2-6, with TRBD2 matching over 7 bases. Here the CDR3 reads CASSQPGLPSGANVLTF. The CDR3 coding sequence is TGCGCCAGCAGCCAACCGGGACTACCCTCTGGGGCCAACGTCCTGACTTTC.